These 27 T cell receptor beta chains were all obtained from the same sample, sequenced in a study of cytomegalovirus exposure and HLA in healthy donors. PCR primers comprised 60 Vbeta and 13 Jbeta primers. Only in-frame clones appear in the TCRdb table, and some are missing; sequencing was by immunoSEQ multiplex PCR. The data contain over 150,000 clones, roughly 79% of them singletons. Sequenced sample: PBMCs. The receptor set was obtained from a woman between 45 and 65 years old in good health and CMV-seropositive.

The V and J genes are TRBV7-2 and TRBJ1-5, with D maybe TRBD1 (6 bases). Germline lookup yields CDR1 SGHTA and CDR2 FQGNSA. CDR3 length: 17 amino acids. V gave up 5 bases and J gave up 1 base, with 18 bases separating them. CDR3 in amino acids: CASSPRGGMMSNQPQHF. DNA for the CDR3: TGTGCCAGCAGCCCTAGGGGGGGCATGATGAGCAATCAGCCCCAGCATTTT.

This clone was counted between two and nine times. The CDR3 region is CASSQDGSDRGADTQYF. DNA for the CDR3: TGCGCCAGCAGCCAAGATGGGTCGGACAGAGGGGCAGATACGCAGTATTTT. The genes are TRBV4-1 and TRBJ2-3; a weak D match, TRBD1 (6 bases). This CDR3 region has 17 residues. Trimming pared 0 bases from V and 4 bases from J, leaving 17 bases between. Germline loops: CDR1 MGHRA, CDR2 YSYEKL.

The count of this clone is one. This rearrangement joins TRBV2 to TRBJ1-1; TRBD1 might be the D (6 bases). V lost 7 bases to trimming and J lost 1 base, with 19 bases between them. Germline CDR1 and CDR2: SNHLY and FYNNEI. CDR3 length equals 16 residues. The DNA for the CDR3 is TGTGCCAGCACCATGGGGGCAGGGCGGTGGAACACTGAAGCTTTCTTT. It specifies CASTMGAGRWNTEAFF.

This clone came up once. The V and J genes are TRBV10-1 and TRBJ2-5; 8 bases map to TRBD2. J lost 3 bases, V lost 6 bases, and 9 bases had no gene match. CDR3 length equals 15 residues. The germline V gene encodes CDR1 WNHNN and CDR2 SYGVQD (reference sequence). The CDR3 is CASSLGLRGEETQYF. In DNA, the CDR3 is TGCGCCAGCAGCCTGGGTTTGCGGGGGGAAGAGACCCAGTACTTC.

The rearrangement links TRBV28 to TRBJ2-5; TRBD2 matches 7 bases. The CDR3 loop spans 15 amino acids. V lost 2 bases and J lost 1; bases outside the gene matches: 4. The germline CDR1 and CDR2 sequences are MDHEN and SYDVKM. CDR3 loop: CASSLPGGGQETQYF. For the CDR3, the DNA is TGTGCCAGCAGTTTACCGGGGGGAGGCCAAGAGACCCAGTACTTC.

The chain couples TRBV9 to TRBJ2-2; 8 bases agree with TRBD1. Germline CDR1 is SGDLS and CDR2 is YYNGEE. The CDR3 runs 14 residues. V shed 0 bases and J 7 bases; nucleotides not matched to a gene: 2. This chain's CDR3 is CASSVGQGSGELFF. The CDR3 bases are TGTGCCAGCAGCGTAGGACAGGGGAGCGGGGAGCTGTTTTTT.

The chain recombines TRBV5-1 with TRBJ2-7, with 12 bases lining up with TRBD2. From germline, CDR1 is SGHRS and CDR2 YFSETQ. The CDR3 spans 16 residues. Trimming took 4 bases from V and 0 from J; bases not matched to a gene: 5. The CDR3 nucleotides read TGCGCCAGCAGCCCAACGACTAGCGGGAGCTCCTACGAGCAGTACTTC. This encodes CASSPTTSGSSYEQYF.

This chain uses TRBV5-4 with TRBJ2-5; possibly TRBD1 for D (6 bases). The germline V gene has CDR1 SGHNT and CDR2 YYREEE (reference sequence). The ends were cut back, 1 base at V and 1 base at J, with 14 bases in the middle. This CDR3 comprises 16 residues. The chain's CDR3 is CASSLFRGWGQETQYF. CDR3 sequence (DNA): TGTGCCAGCAGCTTGTTCAGGGGTTGGGGCCAAGAGACCCAGTACTTC.

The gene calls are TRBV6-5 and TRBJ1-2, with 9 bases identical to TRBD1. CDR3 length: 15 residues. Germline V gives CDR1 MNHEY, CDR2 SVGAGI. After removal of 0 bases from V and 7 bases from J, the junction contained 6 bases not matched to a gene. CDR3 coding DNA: TGTGCCAGCAGTTACTCGAGGAGACAGGGGGTTGGCTACACCTTC. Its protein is CASSYSRRQGVGYTF.

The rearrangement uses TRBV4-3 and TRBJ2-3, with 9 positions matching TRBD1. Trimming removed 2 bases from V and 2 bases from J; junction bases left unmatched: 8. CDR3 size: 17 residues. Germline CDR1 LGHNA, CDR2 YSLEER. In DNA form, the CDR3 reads TGCGCCAGCAGCCAAAGCGGCGGGACAGGGAACACAGATACGCAGTATTTT. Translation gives CASSQSGGTGNTDTQYF.

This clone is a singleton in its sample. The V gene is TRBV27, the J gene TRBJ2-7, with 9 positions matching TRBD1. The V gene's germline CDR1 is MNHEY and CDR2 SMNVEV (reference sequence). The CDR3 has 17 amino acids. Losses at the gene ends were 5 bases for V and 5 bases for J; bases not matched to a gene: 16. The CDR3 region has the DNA TGTGCCAGCAGTCCCTCGACAGGGGGACGGCCCCTACACGAGCAGTACTTC. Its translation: CASSPSTGGRPLHEQYF.

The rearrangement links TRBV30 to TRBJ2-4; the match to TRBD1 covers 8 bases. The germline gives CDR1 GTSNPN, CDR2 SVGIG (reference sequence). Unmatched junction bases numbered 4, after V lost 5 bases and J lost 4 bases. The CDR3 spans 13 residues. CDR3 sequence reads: CAWGGQGKNIQYF. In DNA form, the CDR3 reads TGTGCCTGGGGCGGACAGGGAAAAAACATTCAGTACTTC. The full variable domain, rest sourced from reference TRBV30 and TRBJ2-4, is SQTIHQWPATLVQPVGSPLSLECTVEGTSNPNLYWYRQAAGRGLQLLFYSVGIGQISSEVPQNLSASRPQDRQFILSSKKLLLSDSGFYLCAWGGQGKNIQYFGAGTRLSVL.

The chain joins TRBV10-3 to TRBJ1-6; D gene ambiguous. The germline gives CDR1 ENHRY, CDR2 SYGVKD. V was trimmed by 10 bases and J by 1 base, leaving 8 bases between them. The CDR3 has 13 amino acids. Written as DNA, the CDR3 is TGTGCCACGGCGGGGTCCTATAATTCACCCCTCCACTTT. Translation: CATAGSYNSPLHF.

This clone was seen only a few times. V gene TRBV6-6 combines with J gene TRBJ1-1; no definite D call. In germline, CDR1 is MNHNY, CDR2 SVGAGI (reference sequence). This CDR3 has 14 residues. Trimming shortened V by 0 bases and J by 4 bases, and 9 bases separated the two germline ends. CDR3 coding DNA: TGTGCCAGCAGTTACTCGTTGCTCGGCACTGAAGCTTTCTTT. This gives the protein CASSYSLLGTEAFF.

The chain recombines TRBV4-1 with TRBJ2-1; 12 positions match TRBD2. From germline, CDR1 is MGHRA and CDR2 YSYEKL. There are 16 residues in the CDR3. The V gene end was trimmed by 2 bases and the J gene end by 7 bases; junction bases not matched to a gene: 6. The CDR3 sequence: CASSQRLAGVMNEQFF. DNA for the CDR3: TGCGCCAGCAGCCAACGACTAGCGGGAGTTATGAATGAGCAGTTCTTC.

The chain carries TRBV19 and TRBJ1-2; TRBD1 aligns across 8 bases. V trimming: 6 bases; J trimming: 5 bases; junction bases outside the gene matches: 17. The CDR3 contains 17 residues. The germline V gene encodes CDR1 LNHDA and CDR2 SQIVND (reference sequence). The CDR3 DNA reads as TGTGCCAGTAGCTCACAGGGGGATTTTCGCTACCTATATGGCTACACCTTC. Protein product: CASSSQGDFRYLYGYTF.

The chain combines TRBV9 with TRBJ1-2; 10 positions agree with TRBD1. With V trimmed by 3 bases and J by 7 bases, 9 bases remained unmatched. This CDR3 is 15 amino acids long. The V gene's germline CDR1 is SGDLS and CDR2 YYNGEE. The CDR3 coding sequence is TGTGCCAGCAGCGAGCGACAGGGGGCGATTATTGGCTACACCTTC. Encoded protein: CASSERQGAIIGYTF.

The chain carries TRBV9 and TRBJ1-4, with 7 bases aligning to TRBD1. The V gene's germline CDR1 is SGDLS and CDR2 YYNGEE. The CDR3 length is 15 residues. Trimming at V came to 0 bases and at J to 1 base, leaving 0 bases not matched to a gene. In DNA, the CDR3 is TGTGCCAGCAGCGTAGGGACAGGAACTAATGAAAAACTGTTTTTT. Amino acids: CASSVGTGTNEKLFF. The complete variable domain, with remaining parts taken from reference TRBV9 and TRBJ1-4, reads DSGVTQTPKHLITATGQRVTLRCSPRSGDLSVYWYQQSLDQGLQFLIQYYNGEERAKGNILERFSAQQFPDLHSELNLSSLELGDSALYFCASSVGTGTNEKLFFGSGTQLSVL.

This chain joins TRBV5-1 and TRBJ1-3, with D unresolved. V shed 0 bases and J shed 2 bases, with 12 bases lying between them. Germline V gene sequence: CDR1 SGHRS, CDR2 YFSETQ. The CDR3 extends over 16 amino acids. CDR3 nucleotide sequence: TGCGCCAGCAGCTTGGCGGGGAGTAGTCCTGGAAACACCATATATTTT. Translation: CASSLAGSSPGNTIYF.

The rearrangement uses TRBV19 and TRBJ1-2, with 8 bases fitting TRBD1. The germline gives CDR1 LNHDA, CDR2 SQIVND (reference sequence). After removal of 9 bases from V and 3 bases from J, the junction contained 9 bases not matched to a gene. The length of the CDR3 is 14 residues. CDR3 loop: CASDPGQDHYGYTF. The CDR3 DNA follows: TGTGCCAGCGACCCGGGACAGGACCACTATGGCTACACCTTC. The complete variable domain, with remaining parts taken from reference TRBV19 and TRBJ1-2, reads DGGITQSPKYLFRKEGQNVTLSCEQNLNHDAMYWYRQDPGQGLRLIYYSQIVNDFQKGDIAEGYSVSREKKESFPLTVTSAQKNPTAFYLCASDPGQDHYGYTFGSGTRLTVV.

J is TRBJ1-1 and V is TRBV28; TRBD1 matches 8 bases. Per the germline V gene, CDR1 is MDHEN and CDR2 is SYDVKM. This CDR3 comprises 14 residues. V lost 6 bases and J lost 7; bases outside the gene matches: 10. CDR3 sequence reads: CASRRGTGGNEAFF. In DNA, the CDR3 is TGTGCCAGCAGAAGAGGGACAGGCGGGAATGAAGCTTTCTTT.

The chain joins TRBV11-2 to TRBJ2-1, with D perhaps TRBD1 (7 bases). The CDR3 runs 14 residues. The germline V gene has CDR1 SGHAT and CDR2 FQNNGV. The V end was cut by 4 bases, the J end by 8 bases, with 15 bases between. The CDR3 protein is CASSSGQEGDEQFF. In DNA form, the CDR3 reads TGTGCCAGCAGCTCCGGACAGGAGGGCGATGAGCAGTTCTTC.

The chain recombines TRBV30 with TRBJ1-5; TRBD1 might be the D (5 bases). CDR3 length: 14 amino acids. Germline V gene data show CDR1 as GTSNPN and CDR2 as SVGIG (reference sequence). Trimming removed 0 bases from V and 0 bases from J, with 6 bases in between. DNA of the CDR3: TGTGCCTGGAGTGTAGGGGCTAGCAATCAGCCCCAGCATTTT. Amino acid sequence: CAWSVGASNQPQHF.

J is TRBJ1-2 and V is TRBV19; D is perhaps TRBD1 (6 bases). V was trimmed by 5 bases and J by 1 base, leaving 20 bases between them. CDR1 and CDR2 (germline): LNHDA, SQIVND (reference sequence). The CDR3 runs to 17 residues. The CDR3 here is CASSPNIIQGLNYGYTF. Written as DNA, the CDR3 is TGTGCCAGTAGTCCCAATATTATACAGGGTCTTAACTATGGCTACACCTTC.

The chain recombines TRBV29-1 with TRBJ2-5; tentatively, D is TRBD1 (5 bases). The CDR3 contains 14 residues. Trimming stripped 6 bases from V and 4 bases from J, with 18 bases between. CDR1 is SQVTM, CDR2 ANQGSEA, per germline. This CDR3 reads CSVRPTGNGETQYF. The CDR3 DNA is TGCAGCGTCCGCCCCACAGGCAACGGAGAGACCCAGTACTTC. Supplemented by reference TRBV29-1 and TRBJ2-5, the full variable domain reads SAVISQKPSRDICQRGTSLTIQCQVDSQVTMMFWYRQQPGQSLTLIATANQGSEATYESGFVIDKFPISRPNLTFSTLTVSNMSPEDSSIYLCSVRPTGNGETQYFGPGTRLLVL.

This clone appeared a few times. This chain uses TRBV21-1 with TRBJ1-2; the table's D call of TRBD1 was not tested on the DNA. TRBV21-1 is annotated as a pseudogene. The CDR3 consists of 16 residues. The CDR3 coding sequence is TGTGCCAGCAGCAAAGCACGCCCCGGGACAGGGGATGGCTACACCTTC. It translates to CASSKARPGTGDGYTF.

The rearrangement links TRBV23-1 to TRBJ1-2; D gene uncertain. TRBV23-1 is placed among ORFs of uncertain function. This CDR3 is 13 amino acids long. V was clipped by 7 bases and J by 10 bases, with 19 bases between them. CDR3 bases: TGCGCCAGCACCGGCGCAGGAGGGAGGAACTACACCTTC. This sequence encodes CASTGAGGRNYTF.